The following is a TCR beta chain sequence with its context. The record originates from a study of blood T cell repertoires in COVID-19. This CDR3 is 16 amino acids long. The V gene end was trimmed by 4 bases and the J gene end by 0 bases; junction bases not matched to a gene: 7. CDR1 is SGDLS and CDR2 is YYNGEE in the germline V gene. Source study methods: Quantification of nucleated cells was approximated via reference gene primer amplification. The table came from immunoSEQ multiplex PCR; TCRdb's copy has only in-frame clones and leaves some out. V, J and clone size reflect that table, while D and trimming were determined from the DNA. Of around 480,000 clones in the sample, about nine tenths are singletons; the top ten hold around 13%.

The TCR was taken from a woman aged 45 to 65 with COVID-19, enrolled during active disease. The V call is TRBV9, the J call TRBJ1-3, with 7 bases identical to TRBD1. Specimen: peripheral blood. The CDR3 protein is CASSTSTGYSGNTIYF. The CDR3 region has the DNA TGTGCCAGCAGCACCTCGACAGGGTACTCTGGAAACACCATATATTTT. The full variable domain, rest sourced from reference TRBV9 and TRBJ1-3, is DSGVTQTPKHLITATGQRVTLRCSPRSGDLSVYWYQQSLDQGLQFLIQYYNGEERAKGNILERFSAQQFPDLHSELNLSSLELGDSALYFCASSTSTGYSGNTIYFGEGSWLTVV.